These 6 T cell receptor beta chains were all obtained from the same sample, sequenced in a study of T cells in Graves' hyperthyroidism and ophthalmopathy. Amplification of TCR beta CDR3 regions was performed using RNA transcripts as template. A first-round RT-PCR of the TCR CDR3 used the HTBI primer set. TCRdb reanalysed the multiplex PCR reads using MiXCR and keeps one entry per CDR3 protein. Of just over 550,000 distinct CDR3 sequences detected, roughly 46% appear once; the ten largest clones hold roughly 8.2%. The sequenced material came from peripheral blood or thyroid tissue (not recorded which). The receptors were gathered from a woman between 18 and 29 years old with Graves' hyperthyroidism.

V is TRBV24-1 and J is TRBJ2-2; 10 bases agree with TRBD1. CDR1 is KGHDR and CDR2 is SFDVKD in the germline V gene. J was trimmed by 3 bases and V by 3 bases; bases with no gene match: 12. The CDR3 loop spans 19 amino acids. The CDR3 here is CATSDPPGQGLRDTGELFF. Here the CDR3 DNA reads TGTGCCACCAGTGATCCGCCGGGACAGGGGTTGAGGGACACCGGGGAGCTGTTTTTT.

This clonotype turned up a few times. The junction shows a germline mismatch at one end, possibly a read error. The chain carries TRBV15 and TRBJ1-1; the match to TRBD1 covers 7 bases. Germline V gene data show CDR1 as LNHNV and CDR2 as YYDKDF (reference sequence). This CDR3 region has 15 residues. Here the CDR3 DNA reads TGTGCCAGCAGCGATAATGACAGGGTGGACACTGAAGCTTTCTTT. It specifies CASSDNDRVDTEAFF.

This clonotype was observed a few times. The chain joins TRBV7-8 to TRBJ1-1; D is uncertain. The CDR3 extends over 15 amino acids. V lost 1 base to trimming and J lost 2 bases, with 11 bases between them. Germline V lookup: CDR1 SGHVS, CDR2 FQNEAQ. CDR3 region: CASSLVQQRNTEAFF. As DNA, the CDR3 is TGTGCCAGCAGCTTAGTTCAACAGAGAAACACTGAAGCTTTCTTT.

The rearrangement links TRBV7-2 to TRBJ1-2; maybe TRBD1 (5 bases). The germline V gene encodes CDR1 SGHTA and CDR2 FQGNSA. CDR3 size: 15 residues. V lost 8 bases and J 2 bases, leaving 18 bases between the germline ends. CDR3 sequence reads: CASVGQGFTNYGYTF. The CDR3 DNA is TGTGCCAGCGTCGGCCAGGGATTTACCAACTATGGCTACACCTTC.

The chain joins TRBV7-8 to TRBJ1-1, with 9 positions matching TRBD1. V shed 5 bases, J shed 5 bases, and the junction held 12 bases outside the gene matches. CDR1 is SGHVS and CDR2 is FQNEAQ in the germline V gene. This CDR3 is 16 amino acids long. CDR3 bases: TGTGCCAGCAGCCGGGCCGGGACAGGGTTTTGGACTGAAGCTTTCTTT. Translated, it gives CASSRAGTGFWTEAFF. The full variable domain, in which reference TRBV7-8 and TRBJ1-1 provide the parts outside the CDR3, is GAGVSQSPRYKVAKRGQDVALRCDPISGHVSLFWYQQALGQGPEFLTYFQNEAQLDKSGLPSDRFFAERPEGSVSTLKIQRTQQEDSAVYLCASSRAGTGFWTEAFFGQGTRLTVV.

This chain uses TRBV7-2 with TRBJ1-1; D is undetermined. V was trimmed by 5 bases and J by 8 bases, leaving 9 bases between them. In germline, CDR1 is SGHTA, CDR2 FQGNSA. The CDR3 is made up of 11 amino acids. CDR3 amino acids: CASSVMEEAFF. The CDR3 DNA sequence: TGTGCCAGCAGCGTGATGGAAGAAGCTTTCTTT.